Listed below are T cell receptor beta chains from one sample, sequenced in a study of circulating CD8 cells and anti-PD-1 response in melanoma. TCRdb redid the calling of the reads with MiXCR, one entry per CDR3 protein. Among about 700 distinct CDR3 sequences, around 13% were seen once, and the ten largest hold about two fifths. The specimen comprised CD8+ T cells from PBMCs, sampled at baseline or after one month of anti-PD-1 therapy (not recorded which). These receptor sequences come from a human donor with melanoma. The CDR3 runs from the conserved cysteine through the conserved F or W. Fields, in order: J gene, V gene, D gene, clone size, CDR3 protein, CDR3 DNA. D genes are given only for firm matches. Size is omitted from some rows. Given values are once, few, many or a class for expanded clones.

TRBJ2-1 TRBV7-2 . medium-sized CASSQQGFSYNEQFF TGTGCCAGCAGCCAACAGGGATTCTCCTACAATGAGCAGTTCTTC
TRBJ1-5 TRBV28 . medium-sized CASDQGRDQPQHF TGTGCCAGCGACCAGGGGAGGGATCAGCCCCAGCATTTT
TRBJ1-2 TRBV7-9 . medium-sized CASSLARTSPGDGYTF TGTGCCAGCAGCTTAGCGAGGACGTCGCCGGGGGATGGCTACACCTTC
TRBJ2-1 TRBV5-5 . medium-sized CASSLDGITGEQFF TGTGCCAGCAGCTTGGATGGCATAACCGGTGAGCAGTTCTTC
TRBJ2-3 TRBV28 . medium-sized CASSFGQGLADTQYF TGTGCCAGCAGTTTCGGGCAGGGCTTGGCAGATACGCAGTATTTT
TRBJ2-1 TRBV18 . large CASSPEQDPNNEQFF TGTGCCAGCTCACCCGAACAGGACCCTAACAATGAGCAGTTCTTC
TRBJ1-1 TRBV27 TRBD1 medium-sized CASSAGGLTEAFF TGTGCCAGCAGCGCAGGGGGATTAACTGAAGCTTTCTTT
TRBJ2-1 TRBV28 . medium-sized CASNSGIGTVLVDEQFF TGTGCCAGCAACTCTGGGATCGGGACCGTATTAGTCGACGAGCAGTTCTTC
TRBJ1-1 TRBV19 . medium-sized CASTLPTWNTEAFF TGTGCCAGTACCCTCCCTACCTGGAACACTGAAGCTTTCTTT
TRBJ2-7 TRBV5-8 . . CASSLGGDTYEQYF TGTGCCAGCAGCTTGGGGGGGGACACCTACGAGCAGTACTTC
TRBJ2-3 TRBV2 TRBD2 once CASSTSTSGAEDTQYF TGTGCCAGCAGCACTTCGACTAGCGGGGCGGAAGATACGCAGTATTTT
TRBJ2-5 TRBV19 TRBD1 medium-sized CASSPRTGSQETQYF TGTGCCAGTAGTCCTCGGACAGGGAGCCAAGAGACCCAGTACTTC
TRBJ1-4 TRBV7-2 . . CASSIRQEVNEKLFF TGTGCCAGCAGCATCCGACAGGAGGTTAATGAAAAGCTGTTTTTT
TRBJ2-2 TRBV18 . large CASSPPDDTTGELFF TGTGCCAGCTCACCACCGGATGACACGACCGGGGAGCTGTTTTTT
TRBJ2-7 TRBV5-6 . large CASSLEGPTYEQYF TGTGCCAGCAGCTTGGAAGGACCGACCTACGAGCAGTACTTC
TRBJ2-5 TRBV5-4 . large CASSTSDPGTQYF TGTGCCAGCAGCACCTCGGACCCGGGGACCCAGTACTTC
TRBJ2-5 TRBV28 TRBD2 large CASKGSGGARKTQYF TGTGCCAGCAAGGGTAGCGGGGGGGCTAGGAAGACCCAGTACTTC
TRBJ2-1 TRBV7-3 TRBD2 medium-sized CASSRLAGGGEQFF TGTGCCAGCAGTCGACTAGCGGGAGGAGGTGAGCAGTTCTTC
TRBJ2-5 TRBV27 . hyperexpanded CASSRVVQETQYF TGTGCCAGCAGTCGGGTAGTCCAAGAGACCCAGTACTTC
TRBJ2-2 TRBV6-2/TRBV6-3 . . CASGYEAAGSGELFF TGTGCCAGCGGTTACGAGGCCGCGGGATCCGGGGAGCTGTTTTTT
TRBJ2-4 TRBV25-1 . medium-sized CASVGSGLADRNIQYF TGTGCCAGCGTGGGTTCGGGGCTAGCGGACAGAAACATTCAGTACTTC
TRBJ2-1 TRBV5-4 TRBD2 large CASSSVSGVDEQFF TGTGCCAGCAGCTCGGTTAGCGGGGTCGATGAGCAGTTCTTC
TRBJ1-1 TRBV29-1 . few CSVGGGLPEAFF TGCAGCGTTGGTGGGGGGCTCCCTGAAGCTTTCTTT
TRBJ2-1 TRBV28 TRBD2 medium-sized CASSWMSGGYEQFF TGTGCCAGCAGTTGGATGAGCGGGGGATACGAGCAGTTCTTC
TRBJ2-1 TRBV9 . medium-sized CASSVGEGLDYNEQFF TGTGCCAGCAGCGTAGGAGAGGGACTGGACTACAATGAGCAGTTCTTC
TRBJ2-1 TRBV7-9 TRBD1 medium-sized CASSRTTGGNEQFF TGTGCCAGCAGCCGAACTACAGGGGGCAATGAGCAGTTCTTC
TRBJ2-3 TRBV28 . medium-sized CATRAEDARTDTQYF TGTGCCACCCGCGCTGAGGACGCCCGCACAGATACGCAGTATTTT
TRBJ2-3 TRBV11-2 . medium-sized CASSLGTDTQYF TGTGCCAGCAGCTTAGGAACCGATACGCAGTATTTT
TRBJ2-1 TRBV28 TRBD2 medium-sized CASSFPAESYETSGSSYNEQFF TGTGCCAGCAGTTTCCCCGCCGAGTCATATGAAACTAGCGGCAGCTCCTACAATGAGCAGTTCTTC
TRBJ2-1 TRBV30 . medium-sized CAWSVDGPREFF TGTGCCTGGAGTGTTGACGGCCCGAGGGAGTTCTTC
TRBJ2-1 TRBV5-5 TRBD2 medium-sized CASSLEASGRGANEQFF TGTGCCAGCAGCTTGGAGGCTAGCGGGAGAGGGGCAAATGAGCAGTTCTTC